This record concerns one T cell receptor beta chain sequence. This sample stems from a study of cytomegalovirus exposure and HLA in healthy donors. The CDR3 loop spans 15 amino acids. Germline assignment: CDR1 SGHRS and CDR2 YFSETQ. V shed 7 bases and J shed 5 bases, with 21 bases lying between them. PCR used 60 Vbeta primers and 13 Jbeta primers. Profiled with immunoSEQ multiplex PCR; TCRdb holds only in-frame clones, not every one. The sample totals roughly 140,000 clones. Sequencing used PBMCs. The rearrangement joins TRBV5-1 to TRBJ1-1, with unresolved D. The TCR was taken from a male donor in good health and CMV-seronegative. The DNA of the CDR3 is TGCGCCAGCGCCCGTGTTGGGGAGGCGAGTACTGAAGCTTTCTTT. Encoded protein: CASARVGEASTEAFF. Drawing the rest from reference TRBV5-1 and TRBJ1-1, the complete variable domain is KAGVTQTPRYLIKTRGQQVTLSCSPISGHRSVSWYQQTPGQGLQFLFEYFSETQRNKGNFPGRFSGRQFSNSRSEMNVSTLELGDSALYLCASARVGEASTEAFFGQGTRLTVV.